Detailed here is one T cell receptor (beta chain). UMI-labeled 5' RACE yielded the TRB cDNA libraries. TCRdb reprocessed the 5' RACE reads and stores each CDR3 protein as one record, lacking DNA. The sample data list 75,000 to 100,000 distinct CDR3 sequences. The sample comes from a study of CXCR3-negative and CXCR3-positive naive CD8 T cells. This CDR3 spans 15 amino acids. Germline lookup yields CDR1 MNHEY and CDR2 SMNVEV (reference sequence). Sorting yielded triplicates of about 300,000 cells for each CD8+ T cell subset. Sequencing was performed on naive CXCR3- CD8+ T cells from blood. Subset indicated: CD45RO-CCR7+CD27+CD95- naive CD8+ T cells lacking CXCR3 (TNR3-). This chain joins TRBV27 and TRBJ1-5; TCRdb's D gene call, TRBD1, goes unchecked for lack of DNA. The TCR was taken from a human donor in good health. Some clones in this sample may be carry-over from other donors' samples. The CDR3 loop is CASSGGTAPYQPQHF.